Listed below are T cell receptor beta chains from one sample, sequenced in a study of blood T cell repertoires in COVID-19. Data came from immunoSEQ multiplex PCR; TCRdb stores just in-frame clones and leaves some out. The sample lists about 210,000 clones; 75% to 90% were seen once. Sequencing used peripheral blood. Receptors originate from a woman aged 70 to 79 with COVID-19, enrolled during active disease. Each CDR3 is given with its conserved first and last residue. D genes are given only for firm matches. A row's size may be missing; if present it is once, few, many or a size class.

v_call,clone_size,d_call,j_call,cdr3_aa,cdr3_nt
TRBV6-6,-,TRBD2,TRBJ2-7,CASSPAGGPAEQYF,TGTGCCAGCAGCCCAGCGGGAGGGCCGGCCGAGCAGTACTTC
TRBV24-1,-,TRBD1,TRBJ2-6,CATSEGQRPSGANVLTF,TGTGCCACCAGTGAGGGACAGAGACCCTCTGGGGCCAACGTCCTGACTTTC
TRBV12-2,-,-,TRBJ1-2,CASRFRDSYGYTF,TGTGCAAGTCGCTTCCGGGACAGCTATGGCTACACCTTC
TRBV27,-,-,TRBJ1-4,CASSLLAAATNEKLFF,TGTGCCAGCAGTTTGTTGGCGGCCGCAACTAATGAAAAACTGTTTTTT
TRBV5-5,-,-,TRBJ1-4,CASSDTPGSGEKLFF,TGTGCCAGCAGCGACACGCCGGGGTCGGGTGAAAAACTGTTTTTT
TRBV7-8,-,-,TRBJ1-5,CASSLVQSDQPQHF,TGTGCCAGCAGCTTAGTACAGTCCGATCAGCCCCAGCATTTT
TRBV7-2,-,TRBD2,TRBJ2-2,CASSLDTSGARDTGELFF,TGTGCCAGCAGCTTAGATACTAGCGGGGCCAGAGACACCGGGGAGCTGTTTTTT
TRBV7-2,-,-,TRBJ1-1,CASSPRWGQNTEAFF,TGTGCCAGCAGCCCTCGGTGGGGACAGAACACTGAAGCTTTCTTT
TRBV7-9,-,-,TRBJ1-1,CASSLPQGGKSTEAFF,TGTGCCAGCAGCCTACCCCAGGGTGGCAAAAGCACTGAAGCTTTCTTT
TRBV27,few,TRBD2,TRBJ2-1,CASSMAGTTYNEQFF,TGTGCCAGCAGCATGGCCGGGACTACCTACAATGAGCAGTTCTTC
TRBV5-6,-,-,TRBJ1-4,CASSWTAKGEKLFF,TGTGCCAGCAGCTGGACAGCCAAAGGGGAAAAACTGTTTTTT
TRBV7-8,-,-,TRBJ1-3,CASSSLVHYSGNTIYF,TGTGCCAGCAGCTCACTCGTCCACTACTCTGGAAACACCATATATTTT
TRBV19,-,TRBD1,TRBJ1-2,CASSSGTAESFYGYTF,TGTGCCAGTAGTTCGGGGACAGCGGAAAGCTTCTATGGCTACACCTTC
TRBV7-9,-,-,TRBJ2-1,CASSLGTLYNEQFF,TGTGCCAGCAGCTTAGGGACACTCTACAATGAGCAGTTCTTC
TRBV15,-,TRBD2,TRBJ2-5,CATSSGREGETQYF,TGTGCCACCAGCAGCGGGCGGGAGGGGGAGACCCAGTACTTC
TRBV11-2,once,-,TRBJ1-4,CASSQSDEKLFF,TGTGCCAGCAGCCAATCGGATGAAAAACTGTTTTTT